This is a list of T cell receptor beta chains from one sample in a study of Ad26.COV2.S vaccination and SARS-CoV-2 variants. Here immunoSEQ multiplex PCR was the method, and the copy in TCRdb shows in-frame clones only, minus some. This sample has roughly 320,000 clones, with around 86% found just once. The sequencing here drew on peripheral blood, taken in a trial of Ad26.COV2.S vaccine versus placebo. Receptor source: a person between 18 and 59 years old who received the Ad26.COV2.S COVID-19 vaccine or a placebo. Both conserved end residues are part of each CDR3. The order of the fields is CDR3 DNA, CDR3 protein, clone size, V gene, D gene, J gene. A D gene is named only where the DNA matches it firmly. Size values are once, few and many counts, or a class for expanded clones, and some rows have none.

TGTGCCAGCAGCGTAGGATTAACGGGGGACACTGAAGCTTTCTTT CASSVGLTGDTEAFF . TRBV9 . TRBJ1-1
TGTGCCAGCAGCCCGGGAGGGGACCCCGAGGGCGCTTTCTTT CASSPGGDPEGAFF . TRBV5-6 . TRBJ1-1
TGCGCCAGCAGCCAAGATGGAGGGGCTGAGGAGCAGTACTTC CASSQDGGAEEQYF few TRBV4-1 . TRBJ2-7
TGTGCCAGCAGGTTGGGCGGGGGGTTCGATGAGCAGTTCTTC CASRLGGGFDEQFF . TRBV13 TRBD2 TRBJ2-1
TGTGCCAGCAGCCACAGCGGGGGGGCCTACGAGCAGTACTTC CASSHSGGAYEQYF . TRBV5-4 TRBD2 TRBJ2-7
TGCAGTGCTAGTGCTCCCGGGACGGAATATAATTCACCCCTCCACTTT CSASAPGTEYNSPLHF . TRBV20-1 . TRBJ1-6
TGTGCCAGTAGTATAGATTTGGTCCCTGTCAGCAGGGGGGACAATGAGCAGTTCTTC CASSIDLVPVSRGDNEQFF . TRBV19 . TRBJ2-1
TGTGCCAGCAGCTTGGGTTTCGGCAGGGACTACGAGCAGTACTTC CASSLGFGRDYEQYF . TRBV5-6 . TRBJ2-7
TGTGCCAGCAGCCGCGGGACAGATACCTACGAGCAGTACTTC CASSRGTDTYEQYF . TRBV4-2 . TRBJ2-7
TGTGCCTGGAGTATGGACCACCGACGTTCACCCCTCCACTTT CAWSMDHRRSPLHF once TRBV30 . TRBJ1-6
TGTGCCAGTAGTTCCACCACAGGGGGCAGAGGAAACACCATATATTTT CASSSTTGGRGNTIYF . TRBV19 TRBD1 TRBJ1-3
TGTGCCAGCAGTTACTATCCAGACGGACCTACCACTGAAGCTTTCTTT CASSYYPDGPTTEAFF . TRBV6-2/TRBV6-3 . TRBJ1-1
TGTGCCAGTAGTACTGGGGACAGGGCTGGGGCCAACGTCCTGACTTTC CASSTGDRAGANVLTF . TRBV19 TRBD1 TRBJ2-6
TGCGCCAGCAGCCCGGACCCGAGGACCGGGGAGCTGTTTTTT CASSPDPRTGELFF . TRBV5-1 . TRBJ2-2
TGTGCCAGCAGTCCTAGGACAGGGGGCGGATACGAGCAGTACTTC CASSPRTGGGYEQYF . TRBV6-5 TRBD1 TRBJ2-7
TGTGCCAGCAGAGGACTAGTCTACGAGCAGTACTTC CASRGLVYEQYF once TRBV12-3/TRBV12-4 TRBD2 TRBJ2-7
TGCGCCAGCAGCCCCACCTCAGGGCGCCCACAAGAGACCCAGTACTTC CASSPTSGRPQETQYF . TRBV4-1 . TRBJ2-5
TGTGCCACCAGGGGACCGGGACTACATCAAGAGACCCAGTACTTC CATRGPGLHQETQYF . TRBV15 TRBD2 TRBJ2-5
TGTGCCAGCAGCTTATCCCAGGGAGGGACGAACACTGAAGCTTTCTTT CASSLSQGGTNTEAFF . TRBV7-6 . TRBJ1-1
TGTGCCAGCAGCACAACGGCCTACACTACCACAGATACGCAGTATTTT CASSTTAYTTTDTQYF . TRBV7-9 . TRBJ2-3
TGTGCCAGCAGCCCAGGCCACTTCGGACAGGGGGTCTACAATGAGCAGTTCTTC CASSPGHFGQGVYNEQFF . TRBV7-3 TRBD1 TRBJ2-1
TGTGCCAGCAGCAGCGGGGGGGCTGGTACGAATGAGCAGTTCTTC CASSSGGAGTNEQFF . TRBV9 TRBD2 TRBJ2-1
TGCGCCAGCAGCCAAGGTGGACAGATCAATCAGCCCCAGCATTTT CASSQGGQINQPQHF . TRBV4-1 . TRBJ1-5
TGTGCCAGCTCACCGAACTCCGGGACTAGCGGCCACGAGCAGTACTTC CASSPNSGTSGHEQYF . TRBV18 TRBD2 TRBJ2-7
TGTGCCACCAGCAGACAGGGGGCCTATGGCTACACCTTC CATSRQGAYGYTF once TRBV15 TRBD1 TRBJ1-2
TGTGCCAGCAGTTTGCCCTCTGGGGCCAACGTCCTGACTTTC CASSLPSGANVLTF . TRBV5-4 . TRBJ2-6
TGTGCCAGCAGTGGTCCGGATAGGGGGAGTAATTCACCCCTCCACTTT CASSGPDRGSNSPLHF once TRBV6-1 . TRBJ1-6
TGTGCCAGCAGCTTGGGCCAGTTGAACAATCAGCCCCAGCATTTT CASSLGQLNNQPQHF . TRBV5-6 . TRBJ1-5
TGTGCCAGCAGTTCCGGACAGACCCTAGCCAAAAACATTCAGTACTTC CASSSGQTLAKNIQYF . TRBV6-2/TRBV6-3 . TRBJ2-4
TGTGCCAGCAAGCTGGGGGGGAAGACACCCCTCCACTTT CASKLGGKTPLHF few TRBV27 . TRBJ1-6
TGTGCCAGCAGCCACGAGATATTAGGGTATGGCTACACCTTC CASSHEILGYGYTF once TRBV4-2 . TRBJ1-2
TGTGCCAGCAGTTCCATGGGCGAGCAGTACTTC CASSSMGEQYF once TRBV27 . TRBJ2-7
TGTGCCAGCAGCGTAGACCCTAATGAAAAACTGTTTTTT CASSVDPNEKLFF . TRBV9 . TRBJ1-4